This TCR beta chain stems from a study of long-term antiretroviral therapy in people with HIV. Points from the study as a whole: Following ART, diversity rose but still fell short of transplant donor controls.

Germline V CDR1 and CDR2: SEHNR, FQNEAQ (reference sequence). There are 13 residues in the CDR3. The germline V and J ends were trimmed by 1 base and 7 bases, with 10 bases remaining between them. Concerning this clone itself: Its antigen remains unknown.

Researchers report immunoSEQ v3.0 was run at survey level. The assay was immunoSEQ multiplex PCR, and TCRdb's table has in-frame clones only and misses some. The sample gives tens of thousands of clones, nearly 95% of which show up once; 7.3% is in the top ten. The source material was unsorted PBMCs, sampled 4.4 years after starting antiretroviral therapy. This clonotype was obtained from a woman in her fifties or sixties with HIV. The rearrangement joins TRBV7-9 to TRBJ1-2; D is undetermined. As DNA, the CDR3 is TGTGCCAGCAGCTTAGATTCCACCGGTGGCTACACCTTC. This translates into CASSLDSTGGYTF.